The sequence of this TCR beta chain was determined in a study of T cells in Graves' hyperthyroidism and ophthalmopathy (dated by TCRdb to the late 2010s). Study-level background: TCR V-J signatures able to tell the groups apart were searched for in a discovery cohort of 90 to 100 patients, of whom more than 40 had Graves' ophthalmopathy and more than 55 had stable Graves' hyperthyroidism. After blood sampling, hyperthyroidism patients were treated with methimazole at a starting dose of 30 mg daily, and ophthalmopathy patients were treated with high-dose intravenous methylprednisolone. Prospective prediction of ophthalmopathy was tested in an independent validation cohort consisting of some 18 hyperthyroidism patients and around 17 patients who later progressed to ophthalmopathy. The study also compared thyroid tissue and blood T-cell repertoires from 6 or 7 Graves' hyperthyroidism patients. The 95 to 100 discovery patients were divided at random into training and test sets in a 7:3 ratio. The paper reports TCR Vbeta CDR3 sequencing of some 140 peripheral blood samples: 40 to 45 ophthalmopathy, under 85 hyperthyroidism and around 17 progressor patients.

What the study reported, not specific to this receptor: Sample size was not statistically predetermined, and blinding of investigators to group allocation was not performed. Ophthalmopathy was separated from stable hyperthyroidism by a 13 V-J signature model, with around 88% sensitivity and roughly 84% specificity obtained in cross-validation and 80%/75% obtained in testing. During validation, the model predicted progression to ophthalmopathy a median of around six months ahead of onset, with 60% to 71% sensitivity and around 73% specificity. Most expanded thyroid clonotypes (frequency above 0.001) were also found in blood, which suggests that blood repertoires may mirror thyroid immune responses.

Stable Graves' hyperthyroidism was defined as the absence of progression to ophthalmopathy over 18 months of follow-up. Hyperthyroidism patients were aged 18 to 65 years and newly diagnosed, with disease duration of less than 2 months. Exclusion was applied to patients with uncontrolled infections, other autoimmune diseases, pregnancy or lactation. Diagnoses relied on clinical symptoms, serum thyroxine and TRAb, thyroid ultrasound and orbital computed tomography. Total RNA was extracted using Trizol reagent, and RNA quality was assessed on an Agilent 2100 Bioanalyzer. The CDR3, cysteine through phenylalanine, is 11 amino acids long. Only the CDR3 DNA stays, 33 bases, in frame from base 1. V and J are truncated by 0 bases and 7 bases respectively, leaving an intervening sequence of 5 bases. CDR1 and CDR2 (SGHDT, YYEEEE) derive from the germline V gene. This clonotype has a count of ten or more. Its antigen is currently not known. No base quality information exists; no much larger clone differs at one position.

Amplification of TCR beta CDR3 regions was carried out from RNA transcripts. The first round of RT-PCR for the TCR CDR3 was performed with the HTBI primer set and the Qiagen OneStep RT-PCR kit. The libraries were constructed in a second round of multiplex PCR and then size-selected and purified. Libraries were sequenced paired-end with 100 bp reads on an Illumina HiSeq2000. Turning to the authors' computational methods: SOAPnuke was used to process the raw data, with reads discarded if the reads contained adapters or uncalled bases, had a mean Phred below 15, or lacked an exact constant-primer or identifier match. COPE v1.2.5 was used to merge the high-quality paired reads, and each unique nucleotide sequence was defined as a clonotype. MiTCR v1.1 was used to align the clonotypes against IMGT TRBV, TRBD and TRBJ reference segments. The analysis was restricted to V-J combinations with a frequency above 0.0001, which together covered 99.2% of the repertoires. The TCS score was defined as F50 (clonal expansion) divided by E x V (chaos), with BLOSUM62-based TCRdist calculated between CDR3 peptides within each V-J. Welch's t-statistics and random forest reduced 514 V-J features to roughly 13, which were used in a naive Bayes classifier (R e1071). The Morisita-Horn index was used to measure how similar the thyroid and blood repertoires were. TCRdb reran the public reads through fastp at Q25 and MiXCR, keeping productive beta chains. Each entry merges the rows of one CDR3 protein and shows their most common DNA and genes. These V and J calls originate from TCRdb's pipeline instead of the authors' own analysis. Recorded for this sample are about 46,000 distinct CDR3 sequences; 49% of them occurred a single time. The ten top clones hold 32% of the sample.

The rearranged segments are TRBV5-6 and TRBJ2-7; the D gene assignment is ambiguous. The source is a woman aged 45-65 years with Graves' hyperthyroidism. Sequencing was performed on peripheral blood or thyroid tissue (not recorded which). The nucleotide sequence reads TGTGCCAGCAGCTTGGAGAGGGAGCAGTACTTC. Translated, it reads CASSLEREQYF.